This entry describes one TCR beta chain. TCRdb keeps only in-frame clones here, not all; method: immunoSEQ multiplex PCR. The sample includes tens of thousands of clones, over 75% of them seen just once. The CDR3 length is 14 residues. Germline loops: CDR1 LNHDA, CDR2 SQIVND (reference sequence). The germline V and J ends were trimmed by 5 bases and 2 bases, with 10 bases remaining between them. These data belong to a study of a mutant IDH1 vaccine in newly diagnosed glioma. Time point described: baseline, week 1 (first vaccination visit). Regarding treatment: pre-vaccination baseline after standard-of-care therapy.

This chain links TRBV19 with TRBJ1-5; tentative D call: TRBD1 (6 bases). Sequenced here: PBMCs, sampled from a glioma patient treated with radiotherapy, temozolomide or both. This clonotype was obtained from a man in his forties or fifties with glioma. Some clones in this sample may be carry-over from other donors' samples. The CDR3 here is CASSADSRNQPQHF. The CDR3 DNA follows: TGTGCCAGTAGTGCGGACAGCCGCAATCAGCCCCAGCATTTT.